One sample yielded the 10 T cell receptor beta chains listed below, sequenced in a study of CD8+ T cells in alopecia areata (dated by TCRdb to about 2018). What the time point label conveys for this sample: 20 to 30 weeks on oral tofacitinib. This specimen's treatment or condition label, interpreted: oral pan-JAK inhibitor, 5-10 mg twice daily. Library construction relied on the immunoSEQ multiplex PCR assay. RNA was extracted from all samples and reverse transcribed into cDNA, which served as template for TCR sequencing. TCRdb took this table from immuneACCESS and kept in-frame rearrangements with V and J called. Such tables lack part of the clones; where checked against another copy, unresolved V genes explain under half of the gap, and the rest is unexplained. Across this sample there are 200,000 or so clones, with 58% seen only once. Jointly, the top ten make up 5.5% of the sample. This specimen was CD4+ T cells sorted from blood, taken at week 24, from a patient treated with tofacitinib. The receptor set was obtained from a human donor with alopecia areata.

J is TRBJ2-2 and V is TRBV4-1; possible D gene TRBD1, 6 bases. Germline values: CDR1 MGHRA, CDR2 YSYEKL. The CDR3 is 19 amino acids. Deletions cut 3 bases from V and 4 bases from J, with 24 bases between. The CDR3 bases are TGCGCCAGCAGCCAGCATTACTCTTACTCCCAGGGGCGCACCGGGGAGCTGTTTTTT. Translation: CASSQHYSYSQGRTGELFF.

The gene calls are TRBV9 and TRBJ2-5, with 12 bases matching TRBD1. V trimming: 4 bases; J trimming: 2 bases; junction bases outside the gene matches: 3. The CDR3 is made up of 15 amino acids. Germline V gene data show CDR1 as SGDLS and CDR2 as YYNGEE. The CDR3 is CASSRDRGRQETQYF. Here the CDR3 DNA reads TGTGCCAGCAGCAGGGACAGGGGGCGGCAAGAGACCCAGTACTTC.

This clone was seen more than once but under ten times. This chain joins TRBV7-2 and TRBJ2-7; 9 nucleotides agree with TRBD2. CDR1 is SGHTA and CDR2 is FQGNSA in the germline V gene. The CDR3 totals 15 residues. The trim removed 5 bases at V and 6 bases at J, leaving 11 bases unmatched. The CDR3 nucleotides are TGTGCCAGCAGCACCTTAGCGGGAGCCTCGGGCGAGCAGTACTTC. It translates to CASSTLAGASGEQYF. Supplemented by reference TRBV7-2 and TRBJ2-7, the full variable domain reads GAGVSQSPSNKVTEKGKDVELRCDPISGHTALYWYRQSLGQGLEFLIYFQGNSAPDKSGLPSDRFSAERTGGSVSTLTIQRTQQEDSAVYLCASSTLAGASGEQYFGPGTRLTVT.

The CDR3 nucleotides are TGTGCCAGCAGTTTGGGGGTCTGGGATACGCAGTATTTT. It translates to CASSLGVWDTQYF. V and J are TRBV28 and TRBJ2-3; D tentatively fits TRBD1 or TRBD2 (5 bases each). Looked up from germline, CDR1 is MDHEN and CDR2 is SYDVKM. The CDR3 has 13 residues. V was trimmed by 3 bases and J by 6 bases, leaving 10 bases between them.

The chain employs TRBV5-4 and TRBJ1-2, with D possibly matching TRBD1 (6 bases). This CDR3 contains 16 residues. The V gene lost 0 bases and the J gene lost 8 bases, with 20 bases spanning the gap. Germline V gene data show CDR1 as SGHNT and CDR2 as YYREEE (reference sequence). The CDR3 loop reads CASSLGGQTLGRGYTF. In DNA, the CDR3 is TGTGCCAGCAGCTTGGGAGGACAGACCTTAGGGCGGGGCTACACCTTC.

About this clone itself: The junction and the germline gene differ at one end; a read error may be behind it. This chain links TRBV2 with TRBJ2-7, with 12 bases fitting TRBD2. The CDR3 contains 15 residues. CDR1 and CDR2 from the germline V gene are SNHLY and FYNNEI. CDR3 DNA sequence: TGTGCCAGCAGTGGGACTAGCGGGATCTCCCACGAGCAGTACTTC. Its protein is CASSGTSGISHEQYF.

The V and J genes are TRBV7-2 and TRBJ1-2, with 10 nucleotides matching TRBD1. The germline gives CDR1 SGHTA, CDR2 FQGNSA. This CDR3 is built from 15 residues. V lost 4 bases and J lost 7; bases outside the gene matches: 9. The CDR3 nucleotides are TGTGCCAGCAGCTCCCGGACAGGGGGAGAGAGTGGCTACACCTTC. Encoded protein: CASSSRTGGESGYTF.

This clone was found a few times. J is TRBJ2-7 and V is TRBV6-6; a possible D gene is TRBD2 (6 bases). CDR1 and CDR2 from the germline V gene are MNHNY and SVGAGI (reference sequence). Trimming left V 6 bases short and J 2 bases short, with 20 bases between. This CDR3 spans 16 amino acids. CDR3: CASRPSPRAGAYEQYF. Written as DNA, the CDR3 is TGTGCCAGCAGACCCTCACCTAGAGCGGGTGCCTACGAGCAGTACTTC.

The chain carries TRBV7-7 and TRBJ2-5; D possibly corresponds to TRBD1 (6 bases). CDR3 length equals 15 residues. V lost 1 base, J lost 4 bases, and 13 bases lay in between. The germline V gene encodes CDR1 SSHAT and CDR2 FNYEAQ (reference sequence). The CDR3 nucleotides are TGTGCCAGCAGCTTAGGAACAGGGATGGGAGAGACCCAGTACTTC. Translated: CASSLGTGMGETQYF.

Here the CDR3 DNA reads TGCAGCTCGACAGGGGAGGGAGCCAAAAACATTCAGTACTTC. Its protein is CSSTGEGAKNIQYF. The V and J genes are TRBV29-1 and TRBJ2-4; D may be TRBD1 (8 bases). There are 14 residues in the CDR3. Germline V gives CDR1 SQVTM, CDR2 ANQGSEA. Between the trimmed V and J ends, which lost 8 bases and 0 bases, there was a span of 14 bases. Variable domain in full (rest from reference TRBV29-1 and TRBJ2-4): SAVISQKPSRDICQRGTSLTIQCQVDSQVTMMFWYRQQPGQSLTLIATANQGSEATYESGFVIDKFPISRPNLTFSTLTVSNMSPEDSSIYLCSSTGEGAKNIQYFGAGTRLSVL.